The 25 T cell receptor beta chains given below trace back to one sample, sequenced in a study of shared clonotypes between healthy human individuals. This table comes from immunoSEQ multiplex PCR, and its TCRdb copy is limited to in-frame clones, with some not included. The top ten hold roughly 0.35% of the sample, which has 1,400,000 or so clones, approximately 98.5% seen once. Sequencing used naive CD4+ T cells sorted from blood. Stated subset: CD45RA+ positively selected. The origin of the receptors is a young man in good health.

As regards this clone: The sample has other DNA sequences that encode this CDR3 too. The chain recombines TRBV2 with TRBJ2-3; D is undetermined. The CDR3 is 12 residues long. Trimming shortened V by 3 bases and J by 3 bases, and 4 bases separated the two germline ends. Germline V gene sequence: CDR1 SNHLY, CDR2 FYNNEI. CDR3: CASSERTDTQYF. The DNA for the CDR3 is TGTGCCAGCAGTGAGAGGACAGATACGCAGTATTTT.

J is TRBJ1-2 and V is TRBV10-3, with D unclear. With 2 bases removed from V and 2 bases from J, the gap between germline ends came to 9 bases. The CDR3 runs 14 residues. Germline V lookup: CDR1 ENHRY, CDR2 SYGVKD. CDR3 sequence (DNA): TGTGCCATCAGTGAGCAAGTGGGGAACTATGGCTACACCTTC. It yields the protein CAISEQVGNYGYTF.

The sample holds one count of this clone. The same CDR3 arises from other DNA sequences in this sample as well. The genes are TRBV15 and TRBJ2-7; D unclear. V was cut by 0 bases and J by 6 bases, with 6 bases left in between. Germline loops: CDR1 LNHNV, CDR2 YYDKDF (reference sequence). The CDR3 consists of 12 residues. In nucleotides, the CDR3 is TGTGCCACCAGCAGAGATAGGGCCGAGCAGTACTTC. Translating gives CATSRDRAEQYF.

Only one count was recorded for this clone. J is TRBJ1-4 and V is TRBV27, with 10 bases identical to TRBD1. Germline V lookup: CDR1 MNHEY, CDR2 SMNVEV (reference sequence). The V and J ends lost 6 bases and 7 bases, in that order; junction bases with no gene match: 23. The CDR3 extends over 20 amino acids. The CDR3 loop is CASSNRTKDRGRLKSEKLFF. DNA of the CDR3: TGTGCCAGCAGCAACCGAACAAAAGACAGGGGGCGATTAAAGAGTGAAAAACTGTTTTTT.

V usage is TRBV23-1 and J usage is TRBJ2-3; 7 nucleotides agree with TRBD2. TRBV23-1 is sorted into the ORF group, with uncertain function. V lost 7 bases to trimming and J lost 4 bases; unmatched junction nucleotides: 8. The CDR3 extends over 14 amino acids. The CDR3 DNA is TGCGCCAGCAAACATGGGGGGGTGGCAGATACGCAGTATTTT. It yields the protein CASKHGGVADTQYF.

On this clone: Other DNA variants within this sample encode the same CDR3. The chain joins TRBV6-5 to TRBJ2-7; D might be TRBD1 (6 bases). Germline V gene lookup returns CDR1 MNHEY and CDR2 SVGAGI. Trimming pared 4 bases from V and 1 base from J, leaving 11 bases between. This CDR3 contains 14 residues. In nucleotides, the CDR3 is TGTGCCAGCAGTTCACCGGGACAATCCTACGAGCAGTACTTC. It specifies CASSSPGQSYEQYF.

V gene TRBV27 combines with J gene TRBJ2-1; D gene uncertain. Germline CDR1 reads MNHEY; CDR2 reads SMNVEV (reference sequence). The CDR3 has 15 amino acids. Between the trimmed V and J ends, which lost 0 bases and 3 bases, there was a span of 9 bases. The CDR3: CASSLSALFYNEQFF. The CDR3 coding sequence is TGTGCCAGCAGTTTATCGGCGCTATTCTACAATGAGCAGTTCTTC.

The rearrangement uses TRBV11-2 and TRBJ2-5; possibly TRBD2 for D (5 bases). The length of the CDR3 is 14 residues. Germline V CDR1 and CDR2: SGHAT, FQNNGV. V lost 1 base and J lost 5, with 11 bases in between. The CDR3 DNA follows: TGTGCCAGCAGCTTAGGAGGGCCTGGGGAGACCCAGTACTTC. This encodes CASSLGGPGETQYF.

The J gene is TRBJ2-5, the V gene TRBV14, with D maybe TRBD1 (5 bases). Per germline, CDR1 SGHDN and CDR2 FVKESK. Trimming cost V 4 bases and J 7 bases, with 13 bases left between them. This CDR3 spans 13 amino acids. CDR3 DNA: TGTGCCAGCAGCCCACAGGTGGCTGTGACCCAGTACTTC. It specifies CASSPQVAVTQYF.

The chain joins TRBV30 to TRBJ1-3, with 7 bases matching TRBD1. After removal of 4 bases from V and 0 bases from J, the junction contained 3 bases not matched to a gene. Germline V gives CDR1 GTSNPN, CDR2 SVGIG (reference sequence). This CDR3 spans 14 amino acids. The CDR3 DNA reads TGTGCCTGGAATCAGGGGGGCTCTGGAAACACCATATATTTT. Amino acid sequence: CAWNQGGSGNTIYF.

CDR3 residues: CARQADTGELFF. DNA of the CDR3: TGTGCCAGACAGGCCGACACCGGGGAGCTGTTTTTT. The chain is built from TRBV5-4 and TRBJ2-2; possibly TRBD1 for D (5 bases). The CDR3 is made up of 12 amino acids. The V gene's germline CDR1 is SGHNT and CDR2 YYREEE (reference sequence). Trimming took 8 bases from V and 3 from J, leaving 8 bases between them.

This chain uses TRBV11-2 with TRBJ2-2, with D unclear. The CDR3 consists of 16 residues. V was clipped by 1 base and J by 6 bases, with 15 bases between them. Germline V gene data show CDR1 as SGHAT and CDR2 as FQNNGV. CDR3 sequence reads: CASSLVGLQVPGELFF. The CDR3 region has the DNA TGTGCCAGCAGCTTAGTTGGCTTGCAGGTACCCGGGGAGCTGTTTTTT.

The chain uses TRBV7-9 and TRBJ2-2; the match to TRBD2 covers 8 bases. The CDR3 covers 16 residues. J gave up 5 bases and V 1 base, and 6 bases lay outside the gene matches. CDR1 and CDR2 from the germline V gene are SEHNR and FQNEAQ (reference sequence). CDR3 DNA: TGTGCCAGCAGCTTAGTTACGAGCGGGAGTACCGGGGAGCTGTTTTTT. It encodes CASSLVTSGSTGELFF.

This clone was detected once. V and J are TRBV7-9 and TRBJ1-2, with D unclear. Trimming stripped 1 base from V and 0 bases from J, with 9 bases between. The germline gives CDR1 SEHNR, CDR2 FQNEAQ (reference sequence). CDR3 length: 15 amino acids. This CDR3 reads CASSLDPDSNYGYTF. The CDR3 DNA follows: TGTGCCAGCAGCTTAGATCCGGACTCTAACTATGGCTACACCTTC.

The chain's CDR3 is CASSLSPPGSGTDTQYF. Written as DNA, the CDR3 is TGTGCCAGCAGCTTAAGTCCCCCAGGGTCGGGTACAGATACGCAGTATTTT. The gene calls are TRBV7-8 and TRBJ2-3; tentative D call: TRBD1 (5 bases). Germline V gene data show CDR1 as SGHVS and CDR2 as FQNEAQ. V lost 2 bases to trimming and J lost 3 bases, with 18 bases between them. The CDR3 extends over 17 amino acids.

About this clone itself: Additional DNA sequences in this sample encode the identical CDR3. This CDR3 is CASSPGSSYEQYF. In DNA form, the CDR3 reads TGTGCCAGCTCACCAGGCAGCTCCTACGAGCAGTACTTC. J is TRBJ2-7 and V is TRBV18; D not certain. The V gene lost 2 bases and the J gene lost 0 bases, with 5 bases spanning the gap. CDR3 length: 13 amino acids. Germline V gene sequence: CDR1 KGHSH, CDR2 LQKENI.

CDR3 amino acids: CASSVVPASGDGYTF. The CDR3 DNA reads as TGTGCCAGCAGCGTAGTTCCTGCGTCGGGTGATGGCTACACCTTC. The chain links TRBV9 to TRBJ1-2; D not resolved. V was pared by 0 bases and J by 6 bases, with 15 bases between. The V gene's germline CDR1 is SGDLS and CDR2 YYNGEE. There are 15 residues in the CDR3.

V gene TRBV7-6 combines with J gene TRBJ2-7; TRBD2 agrees at 10 bases. CDR1 is SGHVS, CDR2 FNYEAQ, per germline. CDR3 length: 15 residues. Trimming took 1 base from V and 3 from J; bases not matched to a gene: 3. CDR3 residues: CASSLVAGGGYEQYF. In DNA form, the CDR3 reads TGTGCCAGCAGCTTAGTAGCGGGAGGTGGCTACGAGCAGTACTTC.

This clone was found once. The CDR3: CASRTFESYEQYF. For the CDR3, the DNA is TGTGCCAGCAGAACCTTCGAATCCTACGAGCAGTACTTC. The chain recombines TRBV6-5 with TRBJ2-7, with unresolved D. This CDR3 is 13 amino acids long. The V gene lost 6 bases and the J gene lost 1 base, with 10 bases spanning the gap. CDR1 and CDR2 from the germline V gene are MNHEY and SVGAGI.

CDR3 bases: TGTGCCAGCAGCTTTGGGGGCCCGGGGAGCAATCAGCCCCAGCATTTT. It is translated as CASSFGGPGSNQPQHF. The chain joins TRBV7-9 to TRBJ1-5, with D perhaps matching TRBD1 (6 bases). Deletions cut 3 bases from V and 1 base from J, with 13 bases between. The CDR3 is 16 residues long. CDR1 and CDR2 (germline): SEHNR, FQNEAQ (reference sequence).

This chain links TRBV18 with TRBJ2-7; the D gene is possibly TRBD1 (6 bases). The CDR3 runs to 16 residues. Trimming took off 3 bases at V and 2 bases at J, with 17 bases between the two ends. Germline assignment: CDR1 KGHSH and CDR2 LQKENI. DNA for the CDR3: TGTGCCAGCTCACCGCAGGACAGCCGAATTCCCTACGAGCAGTACTTC. This gives the protein CASSPQDSRIPYEQYF.

The chain has TRBV28 and TRBJ1-5; 7 nucleotides match TRBD1. This CDR3 comprises 16 residues. The germline V gene has CDR1 MDHEN and CDR2 SYDVKM. After removal of 4 bases from V and 2 bases from J, the junction contained 8 bases not matched to a gene. CDR3 bases: TGTGCCAGCAGTTCTCCTACAGGGGTAGGCAATCAGCCCCAGCATTTT. As protein: CASSSPTGVGNQPQHF.

J is TRBJ2-2 and V is TRBV18; D not resolved. The CDR3 has 15 residues. The V gene lost 0 bases and the J gene lost 4 bases, with 9 bases spanning the gap. Germline V gene lookup returns CDR1 KGHSH and CDR2 LQKENI. This chain's CDR3 is CASSPPSSATGELFF. DNA of the CDR3: TGTGCCAGCTCACCACCGTCGTCGGCCACCGGGGAGCTGTTTTTT.

This chain connects TRBV13 to TRBJ2-7; D is unclear. The CDR3 is 16 residues long. Germline V gene data show CDR1 as PRHDT and CDR2 as FYEKMQ (reference sequence). The ends were cut back, 3 bases at V and 5 bases at J, with 20 bases in the middle. CDR3 loop: CASSFRVLRPGDEQYF. DNA of the CDR3: TGTGCCAGCAGCTTTCGCGTATTACGTCCGGGCGACGAGCAGTACTTC.

This sequence joins TRBV10-1 and TRBJ1-4; 7 positions agree with TRBD1. The germline V gene encodes CDR1 WNHNN and CDR2 SYGVQD (reference sequence). The CDR3 covers 15 residues. With V trimmed by 0 bases and J by 3 bases, 1 base remained unmatched. CDR3 DNA: TGCGCCAGCAGTGAGTCTAGGGGGCCTAATGAAAAACTGTTTTTT. It is translated as CASSESRGPNEKLFF.